This T cell receptor (beta chain) was obtained from a study of shared clonotypes between healthy human individuals. Study-wide background: Donors consisted of a couple of women and a few men between 18 and 49. Each donor had three CD4 naive, three CD4 memory, two CD8 naive and one CD8 memory plate. Study results and caveats: Relative to clonotypes present in all four donors, those not shared had lower generation probabilities. Sorted-subset sequencing, rarefaction showed, was incomplete despite large depth.

Germline assignment: CDR1 KGHSH and CDR2 LQKENI. V lost 2 bases and J lost 3, with 13 bases in between. This CDR3 is built from 16 residues. This table comes from immunoSEQ multiplex PCR, and its TCRdb copy is limited to in-frame clones, with some not included. This table holds 2 million to 3 million clones, approximately 93% found once. As regards this clone: Its antigen remains unidentified.

The sample comprised naive CD4+ T cells from PBMCs. The subset denotes: CD45RA+ positively selected. This clonotype was obtained from a man between 18 and 35 years old in good health. Some clones in this sample may be carry-over from other donors' samples. This chain joins TRBV18 and TRBJ2-2, with D uncertain. The CDR3 nucleotides read TGTGCCAGCTCACCATCGCTCCCCACTCACACCGGGGAGCTGTTTTTT. Amino acids: CASSPSLPTHTGELFF.